These 29 T cell receptor beta chains share one sample of origin, sequenced in a study of cytomegalovirus exposure and HLA in healthy donors. Vbeta (60) and Jbeta (13) primers were used in the PCR. Profiling relied on immunoSEQ multiplex PCR, and the TCRdb table lists in-frame clones only, not all of them. Found here are 200,000 to 300,000 clones, 84% of them singletons; the top ten hold about 2%. The sequenced sample consisted of PBMCs. These receptor sequences come from a woman aged 40 to 50 in good health and CMV-seropositive.

The V gene is TRBV18, the J gene TRBJ2-7; the D is unclear. The germline V and J ends were trimmed by 4 bases and 3 bases, with 7 bases remaining between them. The CDR3 has 12 amino acids. The germline V gene encodes CDR1 KGHSH and CDR2 LQKENI. As DNA, the CDR3 is TGTGCCAGCTCACTTCACGGCTACGAGCAGTACTTC. It codes for CASSLHGYEQYF.

The chain uses TRBV19 and TRBJ2-5; TRBD1 is a possible D gene (5 bases). Between the trimmed V and J ends, which lost 5 bases and 0 bases, there was a span of 10 bases. The CDR3 consists of 14 residues. Germline V lookup: CDR1 LNHDA, CDR2 SQIVND (reference sequence). The CDR3 sequence is CASSWQGNQETQYF. The DNA for the CDR3 is TGTGCCAGTAGTTGGCAGGGAAACCAAGAGACCCAGTACTTC.

The rearrangement uses TRBV18 and TRBJ2-2; D gene ambiguous. The CDR3 spans 13 residues. The V end was cut by 2 bases, the J end by 6 bases, with 7 bases between. From germline, CDR1 is KGHSH and CDR2 LQKENI. DNA of the CDR3: TGTGCCAGCTCACCAGCCTCAGCCGGGGAGCTGTTTTTT. It specifies CASSPASAGELFF.

J is TRBJ2-5 and V is TRBV9, with 9 bases identical to TRBD2. The length of the CDR3 is 15 residues. Germline V gene data show CDR1 as SGDLS and CDR2 as YYNGEE. With 2 bases clipped from V and 3 bases from J, the junction kept 5 bases outside the gene matches. CDR3 region: CASSVNAGGKETQYF. Written as DNA, the CDR3 is TGTGCCAGCAGCGTCAATGCGGGAGGGAAAGAGACCCAGTACTTC.

This clone turned up a few times. This rearrangement joins TRBV6-5 to TRBJ2-5; the D is unclear. Germline CDR1 reads MNHEY; CDR2 reads SVGAGI. V lost 0 bases, J lost 1 base, and 9 bases lay in between. The CDR3 spans 15 residues. The CDR3 sequence: CASSYSHYVQETQYF. The CDR3, as DNA: TGTGCCAGCAGTTACTCCCACTATGTCCAAGAGACCCAGTACTTC.

The chain has TRBV7-3 and TRBJ2-3; weak D call: TRBD2 (6 bases). This CDR3 is built from 16 residues. Germline-derived CDR1 and CDR2 are SGHTA and FQGTGA. Trimming took off 1 base at V and 4 bases at J, with 15 bases between the two ends. The CDR3 here is CASSLKPGEGPDTQYF. The CDR3 coding sequence is TGTGCCAGCAGCTTAAAACCGGGAGAGGGCCCAGATACGCAGTATTTT.

CDR3 sequence (DNA): TGTGCCAGCAGCTTACAACAGGGGGCTAAGGATTACGAGCAGTACTTC. It translates to CASSLQQGAKDYEQYF. The chain uses TRBV7-9 and TRBJ2-7; 9 bases are a match to TRBD1. Losses at the gene ends were 2 bases for V and 4 bases for J; bases not matched to a gene: 9. The germline V gene encodes CDR1 SEHNR and CDR2 FQNEAQ (reference sequence). The CDR3 spans 16 residues. Together with reference TRBV7-9 and TRBJ2-7, the CDR3 gives the full variable domain: DTGVSQNPRHKITKRGQNVTFRCDPISEHNRLYWYRQTLGQGPEFLTYFQNEAQLEKSRLLSDRFSAERPKGSFSTLEIQRTEQGDSAMYLCASSLQQGAKDYEQYFGPGTRLTVT.

CDR3 nucleotide sequence: TGTGCCAGCTCCCTGAAACAGGGGCTGGACTCTGGGGCCAACGTCCTGACTTTC. Translation: CASSLKQGLDSGANVLTF. The chain links TRBV18 to TRBJ2-6; 7 nucleotides match TRBD1. This CDR3 spans 18 amino acids. V shed 6 bases and J 0 bases; nucleotides not matched to a gene: 11. Germline V gives CDR1 KGHSH, CDR2 LQKENI.

The chain joins TRBV9 to TRBJ2-2; possible D gene TRBD1, 6 bases. This CDR3 has 16 residues. Germline values: CDR1 SGDLS, CDR2 YYNGEE. Trimming took off 3 bases at V and 0 bases at J, with 12 bases between the two ends. The CDR3 region is CASSGGPLPNTGELFF. The CDR3 nucleotides are TGTGCCAGCAGCGGGGGGCCGCTACCGAACACCGGGGAGCTGTTTTTT.

The rearrangement links TRBV2 to TRBJ2-1; D might be TRBD2 (6 bases). CDR3 length: 15 amino acids. Per germline, CDR1 SNHLY and CDR2 FYNNEI. V was cut by 3 bases and J by 3 bases, with 12 bases left in between. CDR3 region: CASSDLGGVYNEQFF. CDR3 DNA: TGTGCCAGCAGTGACCTAGGCGGGGTCTACAATGAGCAGTTCTTC. The variable domain in full, completed from reference TRBV2 and TRBJ2-1, reads EPEVTQTPSHQVTQMGQEVILRCVPISNHLYFYWYRQILGQKVEFLVSFYNNEISEKSEIFDDQFSVERPDGSNFTLKIRSTKLEDSAMYFCASSDLGGVYNEQFFGPGTRLTVL.

Comment on this clone: The junction shows a germline mismatch at one end, possibly a read error. This chain connects TRBV10-3 to TRBJ2-1, with 7 nucleotides matching TRBD2. CDR3 length: 15 residues. Per the germline V gene, CDR1 is ENHRY and CDR2 is SYGVKD. CDR3 protein: CATPTSEQSYNGQFF. In DNA form, the CDR3 reads TGTGCCACCCCTACTAGCGAACAATCTTACAATGGGCAGTTCTTC.

V and J are TRBV19 and TRBJ1-1; the D gene is possibly TRBD1 (5 bases). The CDR3 is made up of 16 amino acids. V gave up 5 bases and J gave up 4 bases, with 20 bases separating them. Germline V gene lookup returns CDR1 LNHDA and CDR2 SQIVND (reference sequence). CDR3 in DNA: TGTGCCAGTAGTGTGACAACAAGGGGACTAGCCACTGAAGCTTTCTTT. This sequence encodes CASSVTTRGLATEAFF.

The V gene is TRBV28, the J gene TRBJ1-1; tentative D call: TRBD1 (5 bases). This CDR3 spans 13 amino acids. V was clipped by 4 bases and J by 7 bases, with 13 bases between them. CDR1 and CDR2 from the germline V gene are MDHEN and SYDVKM. CDR3 loop: CASSSPNQGEAFF. CDR3 bases: TGTGCCAGCAGTTCCCCAAATCAGGGTGAAGCTTTCTTT.

The V and J genes are TRBV7-2 and TRBJ2-5; 11 positions match TRBD2. CDR3 length equals 17 residues. V lost 1 base, J lost 4 bases, and 8 bases stayed unmatched. The germline CDR1 and CDR2 sequences are SGHTA and FQGNSA. CDR3 nucleotides: TGTGCCAGCAGCTTAGTGGTAGCGGGAGGGTATGGAGAGACCCAGTACTTC. Translated: CASSLVVAGGYGETQYF.

This sequence joins TRBV18 and TRBJ1-1, with D tentatively TRBD1 (6 bases). The length of the CDR3 is 13 residues. Germline V gene sequence: CDR1 KGHSH, CDR2 LQKENI. Trimming took 1 base from V and 7 from J, leaving 10 bases between them. In nucleotides, the CDR3 is TGTGCCAGCTCACCACGTTCGGACAGTGAAGCTTTCTTT. Protein product: CASSPRSDSEAFF.

The chain recombines TRBV11-2 with TRBJ1-1; perhaps TRBD1 as D (5 bases). Germline V gene data show CDR1 as SGHAT and CDR2 as FQNNGV. This CDR3 has 16 residues. V lost 2 bases and J 1 base, leaving 14 bases between the germline ends. In DNA, the CDR3 is TGTGCCAGCAGCTTACAGGGCCTGGTTCCGAACACTGAAGCTTTCTTT. Translated: CASSLQGLVPNTEAFF.

This rearrangement joins TRBV30 to TRBJ2-1, with 10 bases identical to TRBD2. The CDR3 length is 14 residues. The germline gives CDR1 GTSNPN, CDR2 SVGIG (reference sequence). V lost 3 bases, J lost 8 bases, and 7 bases stayed unmatched. The CDR3: CAWSRTSGGYEQFF. The CDR3 coding sequence is TGTGCCTGGAGCCGGACTAGCGGTGGTTATGAGCAGTTCTTC.

The rearrangement joins TRBV19 to TRBJ2-7, with 8 bases fitting TRBD1. The CDR3 extends over 16 amino acids. V trimming: 2 bases; J trimming: 5 bases; junction bases outside the gene matches: 11. The germline V gene encodes CDR1 LNHDA and CDR2 SQIVND (reference sequence). CDR3 nucleotides: TGTGCCAGTAGTATAAGAGAGCCAGGGGGCTTCAACGAGCAGTACTTC. This translates into CASSIREPGGFNEQYF.

This clone has a handful of counts. The chain employs TRBV28 and TRBJ1-6; D gene ambiguous. The CDR3 is made up of 14 amino acids. Per germline, CDR1 MDHEN and CDR2 SYDVKM. V lost 7 bases, J lost 3 bases, and 10 bases lay in between. This CDR3 reads CASTTTLYNSPLHF. CDR3 DNA: TGTGCCAGCACCACCACTCTCTATAATTCACCCCTCCACTTT.

The chain uses TRBV20-1 and TRBJ1-2; D gene uncertain. Germline V gives CDR1 DFQATT, CDR2 SNEGSKA (reference sequence). This CDR3 has 11 amino acids. The V gene lost 2 bases and the J gene lost 8 bases, with 9 bases spanning the gap. In DNA, the CDR3 is TGCAGTGCTAGACGTCTTTCCGGCTACACCTTC. Translated, it gives CSARRLSGYTF.

This chain links TRBV7-3 with TRBJ2-7; tentative D call: TRBD2 (6 bases). This CDR3 is 14 amino acids long. Germline lookup yields CDR1 SGHTA and CDR2 FQGTGA. Trimming left V 5 bases short and J 6 bases short, with 17 bases between. CDR3 protein: CASSRTGLPAEQYF. DNA for the CDR3: TGTGCCAGCAGCAGAACGGGACTCCCGGCCGAGCAGTACTTC.

This chain joins TRBV19 and TRBJ2-1; 11 bases line up with TRBD2. Germline loops: CDR1 LNHDA, CDR2 SQIVND (reference sequence). The trim removed 5 bases at V and 2 bases at J, leaving 5 bases unmatched. The CDR3 runs 16 residues. The DNA for the CDR3 is TGTGCCAGTAGTGTCCTAGCGGGAGGAACCTACAATGAGCAGTTCTTC. This encodes CASSVLAGGTYNEQFF.

This chain uses TRBV6-1 with TRBJ2-7, with D maybe TRBD1 (5 bases). The V and J ends lost 2 bases and 2 bases respectively, with 13 bases between them. CDR1 and CDR2 (germline): MNHNS, SASEGT. The CDR3 covers 15 residues. CDR3 sequence (DNA): TGTGCCAGCAGTGAATTCGGCTGGGGCACCTACGAGCAGTACTTC. Encoded protein: CASSEFGWGTYEQYF.

A few counts support this clone. The CDR3 loop reads CAIGQGNYVGTDTQYF. CDR3 nucleotide sequence: TGTGCCATCGGACAGGGTAATTACGTGGGCACAGATACGCAGTATTTT. The chain links TRBV10-3 to TRBJ2-3; 8 nucleotides agree with TRBD1. Germline V CDR1 and CDR2: ENHRY, SYGVKD. Trimming cost V 8 bases and J 1 base; bases outside gene matches: 11. The CDR3 length is 16 residues.

V and J are TRBV7-8 and TRBJ1-1; TRBD1 aligns across 7 bases. Germline V lookup: CDR1 SGHVS, CDR2 FQNEAQ. Unmatched junction bases numbered 5, after V lost 2 bases and J lost 2 bases. The CDR3 is 15 amino acids. The CDR3 nucleotides are TGTGCCAGCAGCTTAAACAGGGGTGCTAACACTGAAGCTTTCTTT. Protein: CASSLNRGANTEAFF.

V is TRBV11-3 and J is TRBJ2-1; 10 nucleotides agree with TRBD2. The CDR3 sequence is 15 residues long. The ends lost 3 bases at V and 6 bases at J; junction bases unmatched: 5. Germline V lookup: CDR1 SGHNT, CDR2 YENEEA. The CDR3 region has the DNA TGTGCCAGCAGCTTGACTAGCGGGTCGCCCAATGAGCAGTTCTTC. Residues: CASSLTSGSPNEQFF.

This clone was seen only once. Written as DNA, the CDR3 is TGCGCCAGCAGCTCCCAACAGGTGTACGGGCAAGCTGAAGCTTTCTTT. Its protein product is CASSSQQVYGQAEAFF. The chain links TRBV4-1 to TRBJ1-1; maybe TRBD1 (5 bases). Germline CDR1 MGHRA, CDR2 YSYEKL. This CDR3 has 16 amino acids. Trimming removed 5 bases at V and 6 bases at J, with 22 bases between.

The rearrangement links TRBV5-6 to TRBJ2-2, with a weak D call TRBD1 (5 bases). V was cut by 4 bases and J by 5 bases, with 15 bases left in between. Germline-derived CDR1 and CDR2 are SGHDT and YYEEEE. This CDR3 has 15 amino acids. CDR3 sequence (DNA): TGTGCCAGCAGCCAGGACAAAGGGAAGACCGGGGAGCTGTTTTTT. Protein: CASSQDKGKTGELFF.

The CDR3 region has the DNA TGTGCCAGCAGTCGGGGACAGGGTCCGCGGAACACTGAAGCTTTCTTT. Protein sequence: CASSRGQGPRNTEAFF. This rearrangement joins TRBV27 to TRBJ1-1, with 9 positions matching TRBD1. The CDR3 extends over 16 amino acids. V lost 5 bases and J lost 1; bases outside the gene matches: 8. The germline gives CDR1 MNHEY, CDR2 SMNVEV (reference sequence).